Listed below are T cell receptor beta chains from one sample, sequenced in a study of blood T cell repertoires in COVID-19. TCRdb keeps only in-frame clones here, not all; method: immunoSEQ multiplex PCR. This sample has about 280,000 clones, with approximately 85% found just once. The sample comprised peripheral blood. The receptors derive from a man aged 45-65 years with active or convalescent COVID-19. The CDR3 runs from the conserved cysteine through the conserved F or W. Each record gives: D gene, clone size, V gene, J gene, CDR3 DNA, CDR3 protein. D genes are given only for firm matches. Expanded clones are given a class, and other clones once, few, many or no size at all.

NA	NA	TRBV7-7	TRBJ2-5	TGTGCTAGCAGCTTAGGGGGGGCAGGGACAGAGGAGACCCAGTACTTC	CASSLGGAGTEETQYF
NA	NA	TRBV7-9	TRBJ1-2	TGTGCCAGCAGCTTAGATGTGACAGGAACTAACTATGGCTACACCTTC	CASSLDVTGTNYGYTF
TRBD1	NA	TRBV5-4	TRBJ2-5	TGTGCCAGCAGCTTCCCACGTCGACAGGGCCAAGAGACCCAGTACTTC	CASSFPRRQGQETQYF
TRBD1	once	TRBV6-5	TRBJ1-1	TGTGCCAGCAGAGCCGACAGGGGGCGGACTGAAGCTTTCTTT	CASRADRGRTEAFF
NA	NA	TRBV6-5	TRBJ1-5	TGTGCCAGCAGTTATAGGGAGGACCAGCCCCAGCATTTT	CASSYREDQPQHF
NA	once	TRBV24-1	TRBJ2-3	TGTGCCACCAGTGATCAGTCCGCGGGTGAGACGCAGTATTTT	CATSDQSAGETQYF
TRBD2	NA	TRBV7-3	TRBJ2-1	TGTGCCAGCAGCCCAACTAGCGACTACAATGAGCAGTTCTTC	CASSPTSDYNEQFF
TRBD1	once	TRBV7-8	TRBJ1-2	TGTGCCAGCAGCTTACTCGGACAGGGGTCTCACTATGGCTACACCTTC	CASSLLGQGSHYGYTF
TRBD1	NA	TRBV2	TRBJ1-2	TGTGCCAGCATCCGGGACAGGGTTACTAACTATGGCTACACCTTC	CASIRDRVTNYGYTF
TRBD2	NA	TRBV7-2	TRBJ2-1	TGTGCCAGCAGCTTAGTGTCTAGCGGGAGAGGGTCCTACAATGAGCAGTTCTTC	CASSLVSSGRGSYNEQFF
TRBD2	NA	TRBV19	TRBJ2-1	TGTGCCAGTAGTTGGACTAGCGTTCCTGAGCAGTTCTTC	CASSWTSVPEQFF
NA	NA	TRBV11-3	TRBJ1-5	TGTGCCAGCAGCTCTGCAGGTCAGCCCCAGCATTTT	CASSSAGQPQHF
NA	NA	TRBV29-1	TRBJ1-1	TGCAGCGTTGAAGAGAGGACAGCGAACACTGAAGCTTTCTTT	CSVEERTANTEAFF
NA	NA	TRBV3-1/TRBV3-2	TRBJ1-1	TGTGCCAGCAGCCAAGGGCTCTGGGAAGCTTTCTTT	CASSQGLWEAFF
NA	NA	TRBV5-5	TRBJ2-1	TGTGCCAGCAGCTTGGTGGTGAACCGGGATCTTAACTACAATGAGCAGTTCTTC	CASSLVVNRDLNYNEQFF
NA	NA	TRBV5-4	TRBJ1-3	TGTGCCAGCAGCCCGGACAGAGCCGTCTCTGGAAACACCATATATTTT	CASSPDRAVSGNTIYF
TRBD1	few	TRBV6-5	TRBJ2-7	TGTGCCAGCCGGACAGGGGGGTTCCACGAGCAGTACTTC	CASRTGGFHEQYF
NA	NA	TRBV7-2	TRBJ2-7	TGTGCCAGCAGCGAAGGGGCGACGAGAGGGCAGTACTTC	CASSEGATRGQYF
NA	once	TRBV18	TRBJ2-1	TGTGCCAGCTCCCCTAGTAATGAGCAGTTCTTC	CASSPSNEQFF
NA	NA	TRBV3-1/TRBV3-2	TRBJ2-2	TGTGCCAGCAGCCCACAGGTGTTTGCCGGGGAGCTGTTTTTT	CASSPQVFAGELFF
NA	NA	TRBV2	TRBJ1-4	TGTGCCAGCAGTGAAGGGGGCGCAAACGAAAAACTGTTTTTT	CASSEGGANEKLFF
NA	NA	TRBV7-2	TRBJ2-3	TGTGCCAGCAGCCTATCCGCACCCCCAGATACGCAGTATTTT	CASSLSAPPDTQYF
TRBD2	NA	TRBV5-4	TRBJ2-3	TGTGCCAGCAGCTTTCTAGCGGGAAGCACAGATACGCAGTATTTT	CASSFLAGSTDTQYF
TRBD2	NA	TRBV11-2	TRBJ2-7	TGTGCCAGCAGCGGTCGGGCGGGGGGCTCCTACGAGCAGTACTTC	CASSGRAGGSYEQYF
NA	NA	TRBV30	TRBJ2-3	TGTGCCTGGAGTCTTAGCGGCGATACGCAGTATTTT	CAWSLSGDTQYF
NA	NA	TRBV6-1	TRBJ2-3	TGTGCCAGCAGTGAACGACTAGGAAGTACGCAGTATTTT	CASSERLGSTQYF
TRBD1	few	TRBV28	TRBJ1-1	TGTGCCAGCACCAAAGGGGGCGGGGGGCAGGACACTGAAGCTTTCTTT	CASTKGGGGQDTEAFF
TRBD1	once	TRBV11-2	TRBJ1-1	TGTGCCAGCAGCACCAGGACAGGGGAATTTCGCACGGCTTTCTTT	CASSTRTGEFRTAFF
NA	NA	TRBV12-3/TRBV12-4	TRBJ2-1	TGTGCCAGCAGTCCTCCAGGGTACAATGAGCAGTTCTTC	CASSPPGYNEQFF
NA	NA	TRBV9	TRBJ2-5	TGTGCCAGCAGCACCAACGGCAGGGCCCAGGAGACCCAGTACTTC	CASSTNGRAQETQYF
TRBD2	NA	TRBV27	TRBJ2-7	TGTGCCAGCAGGACCGGGCCCCTTCTAGCGGACGAGCAGTACTTC	CASRTGPLLADEQYF
NA	few	TRBV11-3	TRBJ2-1	TGTGCCAGCAGCTTAGCGGGAGTATATGAGCAGTTCTTC	CASSLAGVYEQFF
NA	NA	TRBV6-5	TRBJ2-4	TGTGCCAGCGACCCTGGGGGGGCCAAAAACATTCAGTACTTC	CASDPGGAKNIQYF
TRBD1	NA	TRBV5-1	TRBJ2-5	TGCGCCAGCAGCCCCGGGACAGGGACGGGAGAGACCCAGTACTTC	CASSPGTGTGETQYF
TRBD2	NA	TRBV11-2	TRBJ2-3	TGTGCCAGCAGCCAAATCAGCGGGAGAGCAGATACGCAGTATTTT	CASSQISGRADTQYF
NA	NA	TRBV2	TRBJ2-2	TGTGCCAGCAGTTCGGAGGCGGCGAACACCGGGGAGCTGTTTTTT	CASSSEAANTGELFF
NA	NA	TRBV15	TRBJ2-5	TGTGCCACCAGCAGGGGACTCCAGCAACAAGAGACCCAGTACTTC	CATSRGLQQQETQYF
NA	NA	TRBV7-9	TRBJ1-1	TGTGCCAGCAGCTCTCAGATGAACACTGAAGCTTTCTTT	CASSSQMNTEAFF
NA	NA	TRBV18	TRBJ2-7	TGTGCCAGCTCACCGGGGATCGCGGGCGAGCAGTACTTC	CASSPGIAGEQYF
NA	NA	TRBV5-4	TRBJ2-6	TGTGCCAGCAGCCCCCCTTTCTCTGGGGCCAACGTCCTGACTTTC	CASSPPFSGANVLTF
TRBD2	NA	TRBV3-1/TRBV3-2	TRBJ2-1	TGTGCCAGCAGCCGCGCAGCTGCGGGAGATGTCGGTGAGCAGTTCTTC	CASSRAAAGDVGEQFF
TRBD2	NA	TRBV7-9	TRBJ2-4	TGTGCCAGCAGCTCGCGGGAGGCCGAAAACATTCAGTACTTC	CASSSREAENIQYF
TRBD1	NA	TRBV13	TRBJ2-2	TGTGCCAGCAGCCGGGACAGGTCGAACACCGGGGAGCTGTTTTTT	CASSRDRSNTGELFF
NA	NA	TRBV4-3	TRBJ1-5	TGCGCCAGCAGCCAAGATTTAACAGGGCCTAGCAATCAGCCCCAGCATTTT	CASSQDLTGPSNQPQHF
TRBD2	NA	TRBV3-1/TRBV3-2	TRBJ2-1	TGTGCCAGCAGCCTCTCGGCTAGCGGGAGTAATGAGCAGTTCTTC	CASSLSASGSNEQFF
NA	NA	TRBV5-4	TRBJ1-2	TGTGCCAGCAGCCGAAGAGGGAGTGAGTATGGCTACACCTTC	CASSRRGSEYGYTF
NA	NA	TRBV7-2	TRBJ2-7	TGTGCCAGCAGCCGGACTTCGACCTACGAGCAGTACTTC	CASSRTSTYEQYF
NA	NA	TRBV28	TRBJ1-1	TGTGCCAGCAGTTTATCCCCAGGGGCGGTCACTGAAGCTTTCTTT	CASSLSPGAVTEAFF
TRBD1	NA	TRBV3-1/TRBV3-2	TRBJ2-1	TGTGCCAGCAGCCAGTCCGGGACAGGCTACAATGAGCAGTTCTTC	CASSQSGTGYNEQFF
NA	NA	TRBV2	TRBJ1-6	TGTGCCAGCAGGGTCGATAGAGGTTCACCCCTCCACTTT	CASRVDRGSPLHF
TRBD1	NA	TRBV11-2	TRBJ2-1	TGTGCCAGCAGCTTTGGACAGGGGACCTACAATGAGCAGTTCTTC	CASSFGQGTYNEQFF
NA	NA	TRBV9	TRBJ1-4	TGTGCCAGCAGCGTGGACGCCACTGGAGGAAAACTGTTTTTT	CASSVDATGGKLFF
TRBD1	NA	TRBV29-1	TRBJ2-7	TGCAGCATACGAATGGGACAGGGCTCCTACGAGCAGTACTTC	CSIRMGQGSYEQYF
NA	NA	TRBV24-1	TRBJ1-4	TGTGCCACCAGTGATCCTCCAGAAGAAAAACTGTTTTTT	CATSDPPEEKLFF